The clone carrying this T cell receptor (beta chain) was picked up a small number of times. The antigen is not known. This CDR3 has 14 residues. Germline values: CDR1 SEHNR, CDR2 FQNEAQ (reference sequence). V was pared by 11 bases and J by 4 bases, with 10 bases of the junction left unmatched. The sample originates from a study of T cell responses to AZD1222 COVID-19 vaccine. Study findings and constraints: Spike-specific TCR breadth and depth were elevated following two AZD1222 doses. No repertoire was sampled before or during the peak T cell response, only after it. Baseline seropositivity occurred in only a handful of AZD1222 recipients. Vaccine-associated CD4 TCRs ranged over spike, dominating at 160-218 and 743-854.

Assay used: immunoSEQ multiplex PCR; TCRdb lists only in-frame clones, some missing. The data contain some 200,000 clones, approximately 90% of them singletons. Sequences were derived from peripheral blood, sampled 28 days after the second AZD1222 dose. The chain uses TRBV7-9 and TRBJ2-5; 10 nucleotides align to TRBD2. The TCR comes from an adult who received the AZD1222 COVID-19 vaccine. Here the CDR3 DNA reads TGTGCCGCTGGGGCGGGACTAGCGAGAGAGACCCAGTACTTC. Translating gives CAAGAGLARETQYF.